Following are 5 T cell receptor beta chains from one sample sequenced in a study of cytomegalovirus exposure and HLA in healthy donors. TCRdb's table, derived via immunoSEQ multiplex PCR, lists solely in-frame clones and lacks some. The data hold 150,000 to 180,000 clones, with about 86% observed a single time. The specimen was PBMCs. Every receptor here comes from a human donor in good health.

The chain carries TRBV10-3 and TRBJ1-5; 9 bases fit TRBD1. The CDR3 is made up of 13 amino acids. The germline gives CDR1 ENHRY, CDR2 SYGVKD. After removal of 10 bases from V and 4 bases from J, the junction contained 5 bases not matched to a gene. For the CDR3, the DNA is TGTGCCACCACGGGACAGGGAAATCAGCCCCAGCATTTT. It encodes CATTGQGNQPQHF.

The chain joins TRBV7-9 to TRBJ2-2, with TRBD1 as a possible D gene (5 bases). The germline gives CDR1 SEHNR, CDR2 FQNEAQ (reference sequence). The length of the CDR3 is 12 residues. Trimming pared 5 bases from V and 6 bases from J, leaving 7 bases between. Written as DNA, the CDR3 is TGTGCCAGCAGCCCAGGGCCCGGGGAGCTGTTTTTT. It yields the protein CASSPGPGELFF.

The rearrangement joins TRBV28 to TRBJ1-2, with TRBD1 matching over 7 bases. Losses at the gene ends were 9 bases for V and 7 bases for J; bases not matched to a gene: 11. CDR3 size: 13 residues. Germline CDR1 reads MDHEN; CDR2 reads SYDVKM. The CDR3: CASRRQGEFGYTF. As DNA, the CDR3 is TGTGCCAGTCGGAGACAGGGAGAATTTGGCTACACCTTC.

J is TRBJ1-1 and V is TRBV7-9; a possible D gene is TRBD1 (5 bases). CDR1 is SEHNR, CDR2 FQNEAQ, per germline (reference sequence). This CDR3 contains 14 residues. With 1 base removed from V and 3 bases from J, the gap between germline ends came to 9 bases. The CDR3 nucleotides read TGTGCCAGCAGCTTAGGGGGCCCGCACACTGAAGCTTTCTTT. This translates into CASSLGGPHTEAFF.

This clone occurred once. The rearrangement uses TRBV10-1 and TRBJ2-1; 8 nucleotides line up with TRBD1. CDR1 and CDR2 (germline): WNHNN, SYGVQD (reference sequence). V trimming: 8 bases; J trimming: 9 bases; junction bases outside the gene matches: 9. The CDR3 has 13 amino acids. This CDR3 is CASQTGDGGEQFF. The CDR3 region has the DNA TGCGCCAGCCAGACAGGGGACGGTGGTGAGCAGTTCTTC.